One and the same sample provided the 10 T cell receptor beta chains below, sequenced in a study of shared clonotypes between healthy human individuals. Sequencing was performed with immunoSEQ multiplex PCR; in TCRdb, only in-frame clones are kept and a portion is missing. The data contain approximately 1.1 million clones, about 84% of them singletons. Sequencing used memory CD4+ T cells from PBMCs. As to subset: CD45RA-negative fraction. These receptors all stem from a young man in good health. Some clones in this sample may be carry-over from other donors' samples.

DNA of the CDR3: TGTGCCAGCAGCTTTAGGCCGACAGGATCTGGAAACACCATATATTTT. Translating gives CASSFRPTGSGNTIYF. The chain recombines TRBV13 with TRBJ1-3; tentative D call: TRBD1 (6 bases). Germline V gene data show CDR1 as PRHDT and CDR2 as FYEKMQ (reference sequence). This CDR3 comprises 16 residues. Between the trimmed V and J ends, which lost 3 bases and 1 base, there was a span of 13 bases.

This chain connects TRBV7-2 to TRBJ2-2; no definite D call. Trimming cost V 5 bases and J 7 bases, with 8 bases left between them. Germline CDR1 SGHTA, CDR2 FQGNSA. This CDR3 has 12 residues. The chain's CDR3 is CASSAWGGELFF. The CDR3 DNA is TGTGCCAGCAGCGCCTGGGGCGGGGAGCTGTTTTTT.

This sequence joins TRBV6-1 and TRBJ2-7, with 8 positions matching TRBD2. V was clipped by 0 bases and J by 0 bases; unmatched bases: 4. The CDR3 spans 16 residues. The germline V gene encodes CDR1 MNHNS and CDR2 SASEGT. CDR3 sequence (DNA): TGTGCCAGCAGTGAAGCCGGGACTAGGGACTCCTACGAGCAGTACTTC. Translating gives CASSEAGTRDSYEQYF.

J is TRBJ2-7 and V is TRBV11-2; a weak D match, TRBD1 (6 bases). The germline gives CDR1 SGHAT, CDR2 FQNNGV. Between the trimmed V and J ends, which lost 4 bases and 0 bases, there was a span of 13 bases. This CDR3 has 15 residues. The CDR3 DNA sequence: TGTGCCAGCAGCTCCAGACAGGTGAGCTCCTACGAGCAGTACTTC. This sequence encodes CASSSRQVSSYEQYF.

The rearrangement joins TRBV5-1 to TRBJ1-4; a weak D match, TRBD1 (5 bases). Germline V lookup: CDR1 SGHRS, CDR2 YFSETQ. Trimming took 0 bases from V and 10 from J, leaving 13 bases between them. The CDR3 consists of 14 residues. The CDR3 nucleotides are TGCGCCAGCAGCTTGGACCAGGGCTTAGGAAAACTGTTTTTT. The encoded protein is CASSLDQGLGKLFF.

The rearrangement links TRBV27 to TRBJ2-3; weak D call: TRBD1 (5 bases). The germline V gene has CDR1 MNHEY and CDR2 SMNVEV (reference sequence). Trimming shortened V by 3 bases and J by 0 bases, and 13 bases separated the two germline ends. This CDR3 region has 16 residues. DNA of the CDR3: TGTGCCAGCAGTTTCCAGCAGGGTACTAGCACAGATACGCAGTATTTT. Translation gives CASSFQQGTSTDTQYF.

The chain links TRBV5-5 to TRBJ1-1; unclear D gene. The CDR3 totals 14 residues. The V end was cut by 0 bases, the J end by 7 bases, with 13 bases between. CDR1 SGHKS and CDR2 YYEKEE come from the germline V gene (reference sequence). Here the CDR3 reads CASSLGAPNLEAFF. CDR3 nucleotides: TGTGCCAGCAGCTTGGGTGCTCCAAACCTTGAAGCTTTCTTT.

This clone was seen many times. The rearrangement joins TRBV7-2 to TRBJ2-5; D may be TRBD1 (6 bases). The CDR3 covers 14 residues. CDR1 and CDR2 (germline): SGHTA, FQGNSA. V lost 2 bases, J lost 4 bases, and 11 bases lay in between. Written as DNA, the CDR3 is TGTGCCAGCAGCTTATATGGGGGCCGAGAGACCCAGTACTTC. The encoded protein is CASSLYGGRETQYF.

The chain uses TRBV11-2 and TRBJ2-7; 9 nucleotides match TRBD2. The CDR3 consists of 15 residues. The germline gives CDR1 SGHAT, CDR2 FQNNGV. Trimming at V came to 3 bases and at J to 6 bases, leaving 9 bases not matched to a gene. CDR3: CASSLASGVGTEQYF. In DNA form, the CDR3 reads TGTGCCAGCAGCTTGGCTAGCGGGGTGGGGACCGAGCAGTACTTC.

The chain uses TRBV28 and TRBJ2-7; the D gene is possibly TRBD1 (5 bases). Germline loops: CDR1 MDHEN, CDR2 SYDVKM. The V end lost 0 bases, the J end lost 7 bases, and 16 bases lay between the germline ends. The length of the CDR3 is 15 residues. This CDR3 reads CASSLWGQAVGEQYF. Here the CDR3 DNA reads TGTGCCAGCAGTTTATGGGGGCAGGCTGTAGGAGAGCAGTACTTC.